One sample yielded the 9 T cell receptor beta chains listed below, sequenced in a study of blood T cell repertoires in COVID-19. Repertoires were generated with immunoSEQ multiplex PCR, while TCRdb's copy carries only in-frame clones and drops some. The profile covers 130,000 or so clones, with under 85% appearing a single time and 12% taken by the ten largest. Material: peripheral blood. These receptors came from a woman aged 60-70 years with acute or convalescent COVID-19.

This clone was detected only once. The chain couples TRBV7-2 to TRBJ1-3, with 10 bases that match TRBD1. The CDR3 sequence is 15 residues long. With V trimmed by 0 bases and J by 8 bases, 4 bases remained unmatched. Germline V gives CDR1 SGHTA, CDR2 FQGNSA. The CDR3 DNA is TGTGCCAGCAGCTTAGCGCCCGGACAGGGGGACACCATATATTTT. Its protein is CASSLAPGQGDTIYF. Full variable domain (remainder filled in from reference TRBV7-2 and TRBJ1-3): GAGVSQSPSNKVTEKGKDVELRCDPISGHTALYWYRQSLGQGLEFLIYFQGNSAPDKSGLPSDRFSAERTGGSVSTLTIQRTQQEDSAVYLCASSLAPGQGDTIYFGEGSWLTVV.

The genes are TRBV24-1 and TRBJ1-2, with D perhaps matching TRBD1 (5 bases). Germline CDR1 KGHDR, CDR2 SFDVKD. Trimming removed 1 base from V and 7 bases from J, with 9 bases in between. The CDR3 covers 13 residues. The CDR3 sequence is CATSDLTGRGYTF. The CDR3 DNA reads TGTGCCACCAGTGATTTAACAGGCCGTGGCTACACCTTC.

The chain couples TRBV4-1 to TRBJ2-3; 8 bases align to TRBD1. Germline CDR1 reads MGHRA; CDR2 reads YSYEKL. The CDR3 is made up of 13 amino acids. V trimming: 0 bases; J trimming: 9 bases; junction bases outside the gene matches: 2. The CDR3 loop reads CASSQETGVTQYF. Written as DNA, the CDR3 is TGCGCCAGCAGCCAAGAGACAGGGGTGACGCAGTATTTT.

The V and J genes are TRBV19 and TRBJ1-2; D is perhaps TRBD1 (6 bases). The CDR3 length is 16 residues. Trimming removed 4 bases at V and 2 bases at J, with 17 bases between. The germline V gene encodes CDR1 LNHDA and CDR2 SQIVND (reference sequence). CDR3 sequence reads: CASSTHMGQRNYGYTF. The DNA of the CDR3 is TGTGCCAGTAGTACCCACATGGGACAACGCAACTATGGCTACACCTTC.

The rearrangement uses TRBV4-1 and TRBJ1-2; 10 bases fit TRBD1. Germline lookup yields CDR1 MGHRA and CDR2 YSYEKL. The CDR3 has 16 residues. V was pared by 4 bases and J by 3 bases, with 8 bases of the junction left unmatched. The CDR3 loop is CASSRNFGQGDYGYTF. The CDR3, as DNA: TGCGCCAGCAGCCGAAACTTCGGACAGGGGGACTATGGCTACACCTTC.

This chain links TRBV9 with TRBJ2-5, with 8 bases that match TRBD1. Germline CDR1 and CDR2: SGDLS and YYNGEE. The J segment lost 2 bases and the V segment lost 7 bases, leaving 4 bases of the junction unmatched. This CDR3 is 13 amino acids long. As DNA, the CDR3 is TGTGCCAGCGCCAGGACAGGGCAAGAGACCCAGTACTTC. As protein: CASARTGQETQYF.

V gene TRBV19 combines with J gene TRBJ2-2; D may be TRBD2 (6 bases). V was cut by 4 bases and J by 5 bases, with 20 bases left in between. CDR3 size: 17 residues. In germline, CDR1 is LNHDA, CDR2 SQIVND (reference sequence). The CDR3 DNA follows: TGTGCCAGTAGTACACTCGGGGGTCGGGGTTTGACCGGGGAGCTGTTTTTT. Its translation: CASSTLGGRGLTGELFF.

This clone was seen only once. The genes are TRBV19 and TRBJ1-4, with D unclear. Trimming took off 5 bases at V and 7 bases at J, with 5 bases between the two ends. The CDR3 spans 11 residues. CDR1 and CDR2 (germline): LNHDA, SQIVND (reference sequence). CDR3 sequence: CASSPGEKLFF. In DNA form, the CDR3 reads TGTGCCAGTAGTCCGGGTGAAAAACTGTTTTTT.

The gene calls are TRBV4-1 and TRBJ1-1; D remains ambiguous. This CDR3 region has 11 residues. The V and J ends lost 1 base and 7 bases respectively, with 4 bases between them. CDR1 is MGHRA, CDR2 YSYEKL, per germline. The CDR3 loop reads CASSQANEAFF. The CDR3 DNA is TGCGCCAGCAGCCAAGCTAATGAAGCTTTCTTT.